A single sample is the source of the 15 T cell receptor beta chains below, sequenced in a study of T cell changes during pregnancy in multiple sclerosis. Clones were read by immunoSEQ multiplex PCR, and TCRdb kept only the in-frame ones, dropping some. The sample records approximately 32,000 clones, 89% being singletons. The starting material was CD8+ T cells from peripheral blood mononuclear cells, obtained in the second trimester of pregnancy. The receptors were sampled from a female donor with multiple sclerosis, enrolled in a pregnancy study.

This clone was seen a few times. The gene calls are TRBV7-2 and TRBJ1-2; D call uncertain. The germline V gene encodes CDR1 SGHTA and CDR2 FQGNSA. Trimming removed 3 bases from V and 4 bases from J, with 9 bases in between. CDR3 length: 13 residues. As DNA, the CDR3 is TGTGCCAGCAGCTTGGCCACACGCTATGGCTACACCTTC. Its protein is CASSLATRYGYTF.

The rearrangement uses TRBV5-4 and TRBJ2-1, with TRBD2 matching 11 bases. The CDR3 sequence is 15 residues long. The J segment lost 10 bases and the V segment lost 0 bases, leaving 6 bases of the junction unmatched. Germline V gives CDR1 SGHNT, CDR2 YYREEE (reference sequence). The CDR3 loop reads CASSLGLAGSREQFF. Here the CDR3 DNA reads TGTGCCAGCAGCTTGGGACTAGCGGGATCGCGCGAGCAGTTCTTC.

The rearrangement joins TRBV28 to TRBJ1-4; 8 bases are a match to TRBD1. The length of the CDR3 is 16 residues. From germline, CDR1 is MDHEN and CDR2 SYDVKM. The trim removed 4 bases at V and 0 bases at J, leaving 4 bases unmatched. CDR3 residues: CASSSGTGATNEKLFF. The CDR3 bases are TGTGCCAGCAGTTCCGGGACAGGTGCAACTAATGAAAAACTGTTTTTT. The entire variable domain, with the rest obtained from reference TRBV28 and TRBJ1-4, is as follows: DVKVTQSSRYLVKRTGEKVFLECVQDMDHENMFWYRQDPGLGLRLIYFSYDVKMKEKGDIPEGYSVSREKKERFSLILESASTNQTSMYLCASSSGTGATNEKLFFGSGTQLSVL.

The chain links TRBV28 to TRBJ2-1, with 12 bases that match TRBD2. The germline V gene has CDR1 MDHEN and CDR2 SYDVKM. The ends lost 4 bases at V and 4 bases at J; junction bases unmatched: 8. This CDR3 is 17 amino acids long. CDR3 sequence (DNA): TGTGCCAGCAGTTCCCGCCGGACTAGCGGGATTTACAATGAGCAGTTCTTC. Translation gives CASSSRRTSGIYNEQFF.

The J gene is TRBJ1-5, the V gene TRBV9; D is possibly TRBD1 (6 bases). The CDR3 extends over 15 amino acids. Germline values: CDR1 SGDLS, CDR2 YYNGEE. V was shortened by 2 bases and J by 4 bases, with 13 bases between the two germline ends. As DNA, the CDR3 is TGTGCCAGCAGCGTCGGGGGGGCGCGGAATCAGCCCCAGCATTTT. Translating it yields CASSVGGARNQPQHF.

This rearrangement joins TRBV28 to TRBJ1-4; D gene ambiguous. Germline CDR1 is MDHEN and CDR2 is SYDVKM. The CDR3 is 13 residues long. V lost 3 bases to trimming and J lost 4 bases, with 6 bases between them. The CDR3: CASSFRVNEKLFF. CDR3 nucleotide sequence: TGTGCCAGCAGTTTTAGAGTTAATGAAAAACTGTTTTTT.

This clone was seen a single time. J is TRBJ2-3 and V is TRBV7-6, with TRBD2 matching over 7 bases. V was clipped by 5 bases and J by 1 base; unmatched bases: 9. Germline V lookup: CDR1 SGHVS, CDR2 FNYEAQ. This CDR3 region has 16 residues. The CDR3 sequence: CASSPSQRGRTDTQYF. DNA of the CDR3: TGTGCCAGCAGCCCTTCGCAGCGGGGTCGCACAGATACGCAGTATTTT.

The V call is TRBV7-3, the J call TRBJ2-1; 10 bases line up with TRBD2. Germline V gene sequence: CDR1 SGHTA, CDR2 FQGTGA. This CDR3 spans 15 amino acids. Trimming cost V 3 bases and J 5 bases; bases outside gene matches: 4. The CDR3 sequence is CASSFTSGNHNEQFF. DNA for the CDR3: TGTGCCAGCAGCTTCACTAGCGGGAATCACAATGAGCAGTTCTTC. Full variable domain (remainder filled in from reference TRBV7-3 and TRBJ2-1): GAGVSQTPSNKVTEKGKYVELRCDPISGHTALYWYRQSLGQGPEFLIYFQGTGAADDSGLPNDRFFAVRPEGSVSTLKIQRTERGDSAVYLCASSFTSGNHNEQFFGPGTRLTVL.

The rearrangement joins TRBV14 to TRBJ2-3; TRBD2 aligns across 9 bases. V shed 5 bases, J shed 0 bases, and the junction held 3 bases outside the gene matches. The CDR3 covers 15 residues. CDR1 and CDR2 (germline): SGHDN, FVKESK. CDR3 in amino acids: CASSWGLASTDTQYF. The DNA for the CDR3 is TGTGCCAGCAGCTGGGGACTAGCTAGCACAGATACGCAGTATTTT.

The rearrangement links TRBV7-9 to TRBJ2-1, with 11 bases matching TRBD2. Per germline, CDR1 SEHNR and CDR2 FQNEAQ (reference sequence). Unmatched junction bases numbered 4, after V lost 4 bases and J lost 5 bases. The CDR3 extends over 15 amino acids. DNA of the CDR3: TGTGCCAGCAGCTCTCCGGGACTAGCGGACAATGAGCAGTTCTTC. It translates to CASSSPGLADNEQFF.

The rearrangement links TRBV9 to TRBJ2-6; tentative D call: TRBD1 (5 bases). Trimming took 0 bases from V and 0 from J, leaving 10 bases between them. The CDR3 is made up of 17 amino acids. CDR1 is SGDLS, CDR2 YYNGEE, per germline. The CDR3 is CASSVGGAASGANVLTF. CDR3 nucleotide sequence: TGTGCCAGCAGCGTAGGTGGGGCAGCCTCTGGGGCCAACGTCCTGACTTTC.

The DNA of the CDR3 is TGTGCCATCAGTCGGGCGGGCCCCAGTCAGCCCCAGCATTTT. As protein: CAISRAGPSQPQHF. This rearrangement joins TRBV10-3 to TRBJ1-5; D gene uncertain. Germline V gives CDR1 ENHRY, CDR2 SYGVKD. This CDR3 contains 14 residues. The germline V and J ends were trimmed by 5 bases and 6 bases, with 14 bases remaining between them.

This chain connects TRBV5-1 to TRBJ2-1; 8 bases are a match to TRBD2. The CDR3 is 14 residues long. The germline gives CDR1 SGHRS, CDR2 YFSETQ. V lost 4 bases and J lost 6; bases outside the gene matches: 6. CDR3 nucleotide sequence: TGCGCCAGCAGCCCCACGGGGGGGGGCAATGAGCAGTTCTTC. Amino acid sequence: CASSPTGGGNEQFF.

The V call is TRBV20-1, the J call TRBJ2-1; D unclear. Germline CDR1 and CDR2: DFQATT and SNEGSKA (reference sequence). This CDR3 region has 11 residues. V was trimmed by 5 bases and J by 6 bases, leaving 8 bases between them. In DNA form, the CDR3 reads TGCAGTGCTGAGCAGGTCAATGAGCAGTTCTTC. This translates into CSAEQVNEQFF.

This chain joins TRBV29-1 and TRBJ1-2; 9 bases line up with TRBD1. Germline-derived CDR1 and CDR2 are SQVTM and ANQGSEA. This CDR3 contains 12 residues. After removal of 5 bases from V and 6 bases from J, the junction contained 4 bases not matched to a gene. The DNA of the CDR3 is TGCAGCGTTCCGAGACAGGGGGATGGCTACACCTTC. Translation: CSVPRQGDGYTF.